These T cell receptor beta chains were read from a single sample in a study of OX40 agonist ivuxolimab in advanced cancers. This table comes from immunoSEQ multiplex PCR, and its TCRdb copy is limited to in-frame clones, with some not included. The table includes 35,000 to 50,000 clones, around 86% detected once. This specimen was CD4+ or CD8+ T cells sorted from blood, taken in a trial of the OX40 agonist ivuxolimab. These TCRs come from an adult with an advanced solid tumor such as melanoma, head and neck, liver or kidney cancer. Each CDR3 is given with its conserved first and last residue. A D gene is named only where the DNA matches it firmly. Size tells how often a clone was seen (once, few, many) or the class of an expanded clone, and some rows leave it out.

V gene,D gene,clone size,J gene,CDR3 DNA,CDR3 protein
TRBV11-1,-,-,TRBJ2-7,TGTGCCAGCAGCTTATGTGGTCCCCCCTACGAGCAGTACTTC,CASSLCGPPYEQYF
TRBV9,-,-,TRBJ2-2,TGTGCCAGCAGCGTAGTTGCAGGGGTAATGGGGGAGCTGTTTTTT,CASSVVAGVMGELFF
TRBV25-1,-,-,TRBJ2-2,TGTGCCAGCGGAACAGGAACCGGGGAGCTGTTTTTT,CASGTGTGELFF
TRBV20-1,TRBD1,-,TRBJ2-7,TGCAGTGCGCGACAGGGGCACGAGCAGTACTTC,CSARQGHEQYF
TRBV7-9,-,-,TRBJ2-7,TGTGCCAGCAGCCACGAGACGGCCTCCTACGAGCAGTACTTC,CASSHETASYEQYF
TRBV5-4,-,-,TRBJ1-2,TGTGCCAGCAGCTTTTTGTTAGGGGCATCGGGAGGCTACACCTTC,CASSFLLGASGGYTF
TRBV9,TRBD1,-,TRBJ2-3,TGTGCCAGCAGCCCCCGGGACAGCCCTCTCACAGATACGCAGTATTTT,CASSPRDSPLTDTQYF
TRBV6-5,-,once,TRBJ1-1,TGTGCCAGCAGTTACTCGGCCCACACTGAAGCTTTCTTT,CASSYSAHTEAFF
TRBV5-1,TRBD1,once,TRBJ2-5,TGCGCCAGCAGCTCTGAGACAGGGGTTTGGGAGACCCAGTACTTC,CASSSETGVWETQYF
TRBV5-4,-,-,TRBJ2-2,TGTGCCGGCAGCCCCGGGACGGCGAACACCGGGGAGCTGTTTTTT,CAGSPGTANTGELFF
TRBV4-1,TRBD1,few,TRBJ1-5,TGCGCCAGCAGCCATTCCAGCGGGACAGTCAATAGCAATCAGCCCCAGCATTTT,CASSHSSGTVNSNQPQHF
TRBV6-1,TRBD1,-,TRBJ2-2,TGTGCCACTCGGGACAGGAGCACCGGGGAGCTGTTTTTT,CATRDRSTGELFF
TRBV5-1,-,-,TRBJ2-7,TGCGCCAGCAGCCTGGACCGGGGGAACGAGCAGTACTTC,CASSLDRGNEQYF
TRBV19,-,-,TRBJ1-6,TGTGCCAGTAGTATGACCGTGAGGGATTCACCCCTCCACTTT,CASSMTVRDSPLHF
TRBV11-2,-,-,TRBJ2-7,TGTGCCAGCAGCCTCCGGGAGGGGGCAATGGGCGAGCAGTACTTC,CASSLREGAMGEQYF
TRBV4-2,TRBD2,-,TRBJ2-5,TGTGCCAGCAGCCAAGAGGTCGTGCTAGCGGGGGGACAAGAGACCCAGTACTTC,CASSQEVVLAGGQETQYF
TRBV7-8,-,-,TRBJ1-5,TGTGCCAGCAGTAGAACAGGGACACCGAATCAGCCCCAGCATTTT,CASSRTGTPNQPQHF
TRBV7-9,-,-,TRBJ2-3,TGTGCCAGCAGCTTAGATCTTATTCGGGGGCTAGTCGCAGATACGCAGTATTTT,CASSLDLIRGLVADTQYF
TRBV27,-,-,TRBJ2-1,TGTGCCAGCAGGCTTTTGGGTAGCTCCTACAATGAGCAGTTCTTC,CASRLLGSSYNEQFF
TRBV7-9,-,few,TRBJ2-2,TGTGCCAGCAGCCTCCCCATGGGACAGAACACCGGGGAGCTGTTTTTT,CASSLPMGQNTGELFF
TRBV18,-,few,TRBJ1-4,TGTGCCAGCTCACCCACGGCAGGGACAACTTATGAAAAACTGTTTTTT,CASSPTAGTTYEKLFF
TRBV19,TRBD1,once,TRBJ1-6,TGTGCCAGTAGTACCTATTCTACAGGGGGCCGGAATTCACCCCTCCACTTT,CASSTYSTGGRNSPLHF
TRBV12-5,-,-,TRBJ2-2,TGTGCTAGTGGGGAGGGGCAGGCTAACACCGGGGAGCTGTTTTTT,CASGEGQANTGELFF
TRBV15,-,-,TRBJ2-4,TGTGCCACCAAAGAAGATCAGGGGTTCGTAGCCAAAAACATTCAGTACTTC,CATKEDQGFVAKNIQYF
TRBV30,-,few,TRBJ2-5,TGTGCCTGGAGAGGAGAGACCCAGTACTTC,CAWRGETQYF
TRBV4-1,TRBD1,once,TRBJ1-1,TGCGCCAGCAGCCAAGTCCCGGGACAGGGCCCGAACACTGAAGCTTTCTTT,CASSQVPGQGPNTEAFF
TRBV19,-,-,TRBJ1-1,TGTGCCAGTAGTAACGCCGGTGGGCAACCGAACACTGAAGCTTTCTTT,CASSNAGGQPNTEAFF
TRBV7-3,TRBD1,-,TRBJ1-6,TGTGCCAGCAGCGTTGAACAGGGGAATGGATCACCCCTCCACTTT,CASSVEQGNGSPLHF
TRBV21-1,-,-,TRBJ1-2,TGTGCCAGCAGCAAATACAGGGGCGAGGGCTCTGGCTACACCTTC,CASSKYRGEGSGYTF
TRBV15,TRBD2,-,TRBJ2-7,TGTGCCACCAGTACTAGCGGGACGTACTACGAGCAGTACTTC,CATSTSGTYYEQYF
TRBV7-9,-,-,TRBJ1-1,TGTGCCAGCAGCTTCTCAGCGAACACTGAAGCTTTCTTT,CASSFSANTEAFF
TRBV6-1,TRBD1,-,TRBJ2-3,TGTGCCAGCAGTGAACCGGGACAGATCACAGATACGCAGTATTTT,CASSEPGQITDTQYF
TRBV7-2,TRBD1,-,TRBJ2-5,TGTGCCAGCAGCTTCCAGACAGGGCCACGAGAGACCCAGTACTTC,CASSFQTGPRETQYF
TRBV11-2,TRBD1,once,TRBJ1-3,TGTGCCAGCAGCCCCCGGGGGGCGGACAGGGATGGAAACACCATATATTTT,CASSPRGADRDGNTIYF
TRBV7-2,TRBD1,-,TRBJ1-1,TGTGCCAGCAGCCCCGGGACAGACAACACTGAAGCTTTCTTT,CASSPGTDNTEAFF
TRBV9,TRBD1,-,TRBJ1-6,TGTGCCAGCAGCCATCCGACCCGGGACAGGGGAGCCTATAATTCACCCCTCCACTTT,CASSHPTRDRGAYNSPLHF
TRBV4-1,-,few,TRBJ2-4,TGCGCCAGCAGCTCCGGGACGGGAAACATTCAGTACTTC,CASSSGTGNIQYF
TRBV11-2,-,-,TRBJ1-2,TGTGCCAGCAGCTTATCCGGTAACTATGGCTACACCTTC,CASSLSGNYGYTF
TRBV2,-,-,TRBJ2-7,TGTGCCAGCGGCGGCATCAGGACCGGATACGAGCAGTACTTC,CASGGIRTGYEQYF
TRBV7-6,TRBD2,-,TRBJ2-7,TGTGCCAGCAGCTTAGCGCCGGGACTAGGGGGTTACGAGCAGTACTTC,CASSLAPGLGGYEQYF
TRBV27,TRBD1,-,TRBJ2-2,TGTGCCAGCAGCCCCCTTGGGACAGCGAACACCGGGGAGCTGTTTTTT,CASSPLGTANTGELFF
TRBV13,TRBD1,-,TRBJ1-1,TGTGCCAGCGGTATCCAAGACAGGGTCGGCACTGAAGCTTTCTTT,CASGIQDRVGTEAFF
TRBV7-2,-,-,TRBJ2-1,TGTGCCAGCAGCTTAGTGGTGATGCTCTACAATGAGCAGTTCTTC,CASSLVVMLYNEQFF
TRBV4-1,-,-,TRBJ1-4,TGCGCCAGCGGGCCGGACACTTCAAATGAAAAACTGTTTTTT,CASGPDTSNEKLFF
TRBV4-2,TRBD1,-,TRBJ1-3,TGTGCCAGCAGCCAAGTCGGGGCAGGGGGCTTCATATATTTT,CASSQVGAGGFIYF
TRBV2,-,-,TRBJ2-7,TGTGCCAGCAGTGGGGGCACTTACGAGCAGTACTTC,CASSGGTYEQYF
TRBV5-1,TRBD1,-,TRBJ2-1,TGCGCCAGCAGCTTTGGACAGGGCTCGGGCTATGAGCAGTTCTTC,CASSFGQGSGYEQFF
TRBV5-1,-,-,TRBJ1-1,TGCGCCAGCAGCTTAGACAGGACTGAAGCTTTCTTT,CASSLDRTEAFF
TRBV5-1,TRBD2,-,TRBJ2-1,TGCGCCAGCAGCTTCGAAGCGGGGGCCAACTTGAATGAGCAGTTCTTC,CASSFEAGANLNEQFF
TRBV5-4,TRBD2,-,TRBJ2-3,TGTGCCAGCAGCTTCTCTAGCGGGGGGATCGGTACGCAGTATTTT,CASSFSSGGIGTQYF
TRBV18,TRBD1,-,TRBJ1-1,TGTGCCAGCTCGCAAACAGGGGTGAACACTGAAGCTTTCTTT,CASSQTGVNTEAFF
TRBV19,-,-,TRBJ2-7,TGTGCCAGTAGCCCCAGGGGCCTCAGCTCCTACGAGCAGTACTTC,CASSPRGLSSYEQYF
TRBV19,-,-,TRBJ2-3,TGTGCCAGTAGTCAGGGTCTCACAGATACGCAGTATTTT,CASSQGLTDTQYF
TRBV4-1,TRBD1,-,TRBJ2-2,TGCGCCAGCAGCCAGACGGGGTGGGGACAGGGTAAGGGGACCGGGGAGCTGTTTTTT,CASSQTGWGQGKGTGELFF
TRBV7-3,-,-,TRBJ1-1,TGTGCCAGCAGCTTTGGCAGGGCGGACACTGAAGCTTTCTTT,CASSFGRADTEAFF
TRBV30,-,-,TRBJ2-1,TGTGCCTGGAGTGTAGCCGGGCGCTCGGTGCAGTTCTTC,CAWSVAGRSVQFF
TRBV7-2,-,-,TRBJ2-3,TGTGCCAGCAGCTCCTACAGCACAGATACGCAGTATTTT,CASSSYSTDTQYF
TRBV9,-,-,TRBJ1-3,TGTGCCAGCAGCGTAGACAGCTCTGGAAACACCATATATTTT,CASSVDSSGNTIYF
TRBV5-8,TRBD2,-,TRBJ2-3,TGTGCCAGCGGGCGGGGGGGCAATACGCAGTATTTT,CASGRGGNTQYF